In its sample, the clone carrying this T cell receptor (beta chain) ranks as medium-sized. Antigen unknown. Measured with immunoSEQ multiplex PCR; TCRdb has only the in-frame clones, and not every one. The sample includes some 2,500 clones, nearly 25% of them seen just once. The length of the CDR3 is 14 residues. Between the trimmed V and J ends, which lost 1 base and 5 bases, there was a span of 8 bases. CDR1 MGHRA and CDR2 YSYEKL come from the germline V gene. The data are from a study of T cells in localized non-small cell lung cancer. Study-level findings and limits: Uninvolved adjacent lung had the highest recorded T cell clonality, with tumor below it. Tumor samples were not multi-region, leaving intratumor heterogeneity unexcluded. For the top 100 tumor clones, a median approximately 61 also appeared in adjacent lung. In the blood, greater T cell density corresponded to longer overall survival.

This chain connects TRBV4-1 to TRBJ2-2, with a possible D match to TRBD2 (6 bases). The input for sequencing was lung tumor tissue, taken before any cancer treatment. The source of this sequence is a woman aged 40-75 years with stage I lung adenocarcinoma. In DNA form, the CDR3 reads TGCGCCAGCAGCCAAGGGACTACTACCGGGGAGCTGTTTTTT. It codes for CASSQGTTTGELFF.